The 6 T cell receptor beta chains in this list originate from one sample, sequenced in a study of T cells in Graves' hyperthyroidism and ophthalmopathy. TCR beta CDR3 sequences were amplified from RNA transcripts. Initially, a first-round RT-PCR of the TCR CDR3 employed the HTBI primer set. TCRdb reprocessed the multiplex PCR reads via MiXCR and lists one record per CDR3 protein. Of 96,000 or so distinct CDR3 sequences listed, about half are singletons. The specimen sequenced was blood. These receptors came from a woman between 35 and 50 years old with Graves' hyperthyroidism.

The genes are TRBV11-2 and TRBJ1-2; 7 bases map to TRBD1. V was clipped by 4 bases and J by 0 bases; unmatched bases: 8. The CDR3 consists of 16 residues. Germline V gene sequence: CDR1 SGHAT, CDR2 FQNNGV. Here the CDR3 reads CASSSGGWTANYGYTF. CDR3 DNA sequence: TGTGCCAGCAGCTCAGGGGGTTGGACAGCTAACTATGGCTACACCTTC.

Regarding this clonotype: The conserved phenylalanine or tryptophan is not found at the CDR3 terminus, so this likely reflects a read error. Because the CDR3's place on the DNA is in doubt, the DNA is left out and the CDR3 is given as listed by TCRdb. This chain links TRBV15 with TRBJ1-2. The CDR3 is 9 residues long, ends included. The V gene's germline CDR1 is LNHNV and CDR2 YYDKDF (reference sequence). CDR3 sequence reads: CATSSGNAY.

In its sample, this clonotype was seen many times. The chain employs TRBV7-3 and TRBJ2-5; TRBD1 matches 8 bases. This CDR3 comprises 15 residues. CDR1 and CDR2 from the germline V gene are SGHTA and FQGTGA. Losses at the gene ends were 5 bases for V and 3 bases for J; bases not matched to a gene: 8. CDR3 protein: CASSPTGVPKETQYF. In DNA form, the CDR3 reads TGTGCCAGCAGCCCGACAGGGGTCCCTAAAGAGACCCAGTACTTC.

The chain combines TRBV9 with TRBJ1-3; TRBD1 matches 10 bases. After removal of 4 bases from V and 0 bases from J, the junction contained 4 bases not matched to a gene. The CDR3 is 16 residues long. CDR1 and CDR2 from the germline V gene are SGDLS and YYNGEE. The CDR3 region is CASSRQGAHSGNTIYF. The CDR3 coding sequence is TGTGCCAGCAGCCGACAGGGGGCTCACTCTGGAAACACCATATATTTT.

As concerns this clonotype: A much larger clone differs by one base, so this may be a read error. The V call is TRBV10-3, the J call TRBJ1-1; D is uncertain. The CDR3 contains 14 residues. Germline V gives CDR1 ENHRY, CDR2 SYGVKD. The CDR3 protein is CASSYSNINTEVFF. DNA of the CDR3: TGTGCCAGCAGTTACTCGAACATAAACACTGAAGTTTTCTTT.

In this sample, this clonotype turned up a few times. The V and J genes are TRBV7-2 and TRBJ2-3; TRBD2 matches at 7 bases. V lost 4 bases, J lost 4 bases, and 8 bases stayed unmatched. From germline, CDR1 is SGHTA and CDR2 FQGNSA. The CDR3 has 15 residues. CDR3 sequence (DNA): TGTGCCAGCAGCTACTGGGACTACCGGGCAGATACGCAGTATTTT. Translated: CASSYWDYRADTQYF.